Listed here are 8 T cell receptor beta chains from one sample, sequenced in a study of T cells in localized non-small cell lung cancer. This table comes from immunoSEQ multiplex PCR, and its TCRdb copy is limited to in-frame clones, with some not included. Counted here are about 75,000 clones, around 84% occurring once; the ten biggest clones make up approximately 9.6%. Sequencing was performed on peripheral blood, taken before any cancer treatment. The receptors here all came from a female donor at least 60 years old with stage I lung adenocarcinoma.

This clone turned up a few times. The J gene is TRBJ2-1, the V gene TRBV6-5; possibly TRBD2 for D (6 bases). The CDR3 length is 16 residues. Germline assignment: CDR1 MNHEY and CDR2 SVGAGI. V lost 2 bases to trimming and J lost 4 bases, with 15 bases between them. In DNA, the CDR3 is TGTGCCAGCAGTTACGGAGGGACGGAGACTTACAATGAGCAGTTCTTC. Its translation is CASSYGGTETYNEQFF.

The chain is built from TRBV6-1 and TRBJ2-1; no firm D call. The CDR3 contains 12 residues. Germline V gene data show CDR1 as MNHNS and CDR2 as SASEGT. With 2 bases removed from V and 6 bases from J, the gap between germline ends came to 5 bases. CDR3 sequence (DNA): TGTGCCAGCAGTGAATTGGTCAATGAGCAGTTCTTC. Translated: CASSELVNEQFF.

This clone was seen a handful of times. This CDR3 reads CASSLAGGASTDTQYF. The CDR3, as DNA: TGTGCCAGCAGTTTAGCGGGCGGTGCTAGCACAGATACGCAGTATTTT. The chain employs TRBV6-6 and TRBJ2-3, with TRBD2 matching over 7 bases. V lost 4 bases, J lost 0 bases, and 7 bases stayed unmatched. Germline V gives CDR1 MNHNY, CDR2 SVGAGI (reference sequence). CDR3 size: 16 residues.

The CDR3 sequence is CASSSPNRYNSYNEQFF. The DNA for the CDR3 is TGTGCCAGCAGTTCTCCTAACAGGTACAACAGCTACAATGAGCAGTTCTTC. This chain uses TRBV28 with TRBJ2-1, with D possibly being TRBD1 (5 bases). Germline V gives CDR1 MDHEN, CDR2 SYDVKM. V was shortened by 4 bases and J by 3 bases, with 19 bases between the two germline ends. The CDR3 contains 17 residues.

CDR3: CASSLTGGVANYGYTF. The CDR3 bases are TGTGCCAGCAGCCTTACCGGGGGCGTAGCTAACTATGGCTACACCTTC. The chain links TRBV7-9 to TRBJ1-2; TRBD1 is a possible D gene (6 bases). The V end lost 5 bases, the J end lost 0 bases, and 16 bases lay between the germline ends. From germline, CDR1 is SEHNR and CDR2 FQNEAQ (reference sequence). The CDR3 runs to 16 residues.

This clone appeared a single time. The chain uses TRBV5-1 and TRBJ2-2, with D perhaps TRBD2 (5 bases). The CDR3 is 14 amino acids. V was cut by 2 bases and J by 7 bases, with 12 bases left in between. Per germline, CDR1 SGHRS and CDR2 YFSETQ. CDR3 coding DNA: TGCGCCAGCAGCTTTAGGACGGCGGGCGGGGAGCTGTTTTTT. It translates to CASSFRTAGGELFF.

The chain uses TRBV7-3 and TRBJ2-3; 10 nucleotides line up with TRBD1. With V trimmed by 5 bases and J by 5 bases, 13 bases remained unmatched. The CDR3 length is 17 residues. Germline lookup yields CDR1 SGHTA and CDR2 FQGTGA. For the CDR3, the DNA is TGTGCCAGCAGCATCGGGTTCCGGGACAGGGGAAGAGATACGCAGTATTTT. This translates into CASSIGFRDRGRDTQYF.

This sequence joins TRBV5-4 and TRBJ2-5; 10 bases map to TRBD1. The J segment lost 5 bases and the V segment lost 2 bases, leaving 6 bases of the junction unmatched. The CDR3 spans 15 residues. CDR1 is SGHNT, CDR2 YYREEE, per germline (reference sequence). Here the CDR3 reads CASSLRTGGLETQYF. In nucleotides, the CDR3 is TGTGCCAGCAGCTTACGGACAGGGGGGCTGGAGACCCAGTACTTC.